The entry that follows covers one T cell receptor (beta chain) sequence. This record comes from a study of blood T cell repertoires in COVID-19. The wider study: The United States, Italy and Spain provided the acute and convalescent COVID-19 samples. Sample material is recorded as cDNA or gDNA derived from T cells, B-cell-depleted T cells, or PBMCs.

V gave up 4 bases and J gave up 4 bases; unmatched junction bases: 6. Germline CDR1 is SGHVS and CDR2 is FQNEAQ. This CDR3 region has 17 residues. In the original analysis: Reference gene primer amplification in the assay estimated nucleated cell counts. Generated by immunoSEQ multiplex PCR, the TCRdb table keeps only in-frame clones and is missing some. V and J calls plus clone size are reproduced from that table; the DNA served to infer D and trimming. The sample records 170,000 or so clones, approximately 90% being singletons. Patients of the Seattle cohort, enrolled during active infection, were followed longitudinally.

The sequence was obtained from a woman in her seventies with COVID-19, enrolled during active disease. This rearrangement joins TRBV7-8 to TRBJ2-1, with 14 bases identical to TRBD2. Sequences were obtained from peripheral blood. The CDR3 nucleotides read TGTGCCAGCAGCTCGGGACTAGCGGGAGTATCATACAATGAGCAGTTCTTC. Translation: CASSSGLAGVSYNEQFF.